The clone carrying this T cell receptor (beta chain) was counted many times. No antigen is known for it. TCRdb re-derived calls from the 5' RACE reads in MiXCR, one entry per CDR3 protein. The sample yields 350,000 to 450,000 distinct CDR3 sequences, around 30% seen once. This CDR3 comprises 12 residues. V lost 5 bases, J lost 2 bases, and 8 bases lay in between. Per germline, CDR1 DFQATT and CDR2 SNEGSKA (reference sequence). This entry is derived from a study of T-cell memory formation after mild COVID-19. At the level of the study: Clustering of TCRs was largely donor specific. General study points: Contracting clones localized mainly to CM and EM when CD4+ and mainly to EMRA when CD8+. Day 15 to 85 contracting clones showed balanced CD4/CD8; day 15 to 37 expanders favored CD4+.

Material for sequencing was PBMCs or a T cell subset sorted from them (not recorded which). The TCR sequence derives from an adult woman who had mild COVID-19 (a few samples of this study predate the infection). Cell type and time point are not known. The rearrangement joins TRBV20-1 to TRBJ2-3; the D gene is possibly TRBD1 (5 bases). The CDR3 coding sequence is TGCAGTGCTGCCAGGGACACAGATACGCAGTATTTT. Protein: CSAARDTDTQYF.